Listed below are T cell receptor beta chains from one sample, sequenced in a study of early T cells in non-severe SARS-CoV-2 infection. Each CDR3 protein is one row after TCRdb ran MiXCR on the 5' RACE reads. The sample carries tens of thousands of distinct CDR3 sequences, roughly a tenth recorded once. The sequenced material came from whole blood. Every receptor here comes from an adult who was a healthcare worker with PCR-confirmed SARS-CoV-2 infection or an uninfected control (not recorded which). Each CDR3 is given with its conserved first and last residue. A D gene is named only where the DNA matches it firmly. The size of a clone is reported for some rows only, either as once, few or many, or as a class for expanded clones.

TRBJ1-2 few - TRBV2 CASSDPTGANYGYTF
TRBJ2-1 many - TRBV7-6 CASSLSSLRGEQFF
TRBJ2-1 - TRBD1 TRBV27 CASSTTGASYNEQFF
TRBJ2-1 few TRBD1 TRBV2 CASSARQGAYNEQFF
TRBJ1-1 - - TRBV18 CASSPPTRDTEAFF
TRBJ1-4 many - TRBV30 CAWSIGLPNEKLFF
TRBJ2-1 few - TRBV5-1 CASSLQGQAYNEQFF
TRBJ1-1 many - TRBV6-4 CASREDPHGNTEAFF
TRBJ2-1 - TRBD2 TRBV12-3/TRBV12-4 CASRAGTSGGYNEQFF
TRBJ2-7 - - TRBV6-1 CASRTLGEQYF
TRBJ1-3 few TRBD1 TRBV9 CASSPDRAGNTIYF
TRBJ1-5 many - TRBV20-1 CSAISSHGGDQPQHF
TRBJ2-5 - - TRBV7-2 CASCLRRPTCETQYF
TRBJ2-2 few - TRBV18 CASSPTFADGELFF
TRBJ1-6 many TRBD1 TRBV6-2/TRBV6-3 CASSQQPGQGGSPLHF
TRBJ2-1 - TRBD2 TRBV20-1 CSASSGGSYNEQFF
TRBJ2-1 - - TRBV20-1 CSARDVRYNEQFF
TRBJ2-7 few - TRBV12-3/TRBV12-4 CASSPEWGKGEQYF
TRBJ2-5 - TRBD2 TRBV7-8 CASSGGTGGYAETQYF
TRBJ1-5 few - TRBV3-1 CASSQDGNQPQHF
TRBJ1-1 few TRBD1 TRBV5-1 CASSLVDRGNTEAFF
TRBJ2-5 many - TRBV6-6 CASSQGETQYF
TRBJ2-3 few TRBD2 TRBV2 CAIPYGGSTDTQYF
TRBJ2-5 - - TRBV5-4 CASSGDALGEETQYF
TRBJ2-7 few - TRBV9 CASSVGRGRSYEQYF
TRBJ1-2 many - TRBV7-9 CASSLATGRPGNYGYTF
TRBJ2-4 - - TRBV10-3 CAISDPGRSIQYF
TRBJ2-3 many TRBD2 TRBV7-8 CASSFSLAGASTDTQYF
TRBJ2-7 few TRBD2 TRBV10-3 CAISGVAGAYEQYF
TRBJ2-4 many - TRBV3-1 CASSQESGPPENIQYF
TRBJ1-5 - - TRBV6-5 CATLRPGQPQHF
TRBJ1-1 many TRBD1 TRBV30 CAWTRDRSYTEAFF
TRBJ2-7 few - TRBV15 CATSREGEQYF
TRBJ2-1 many TRBD2 TRBV7-3 CASSLGAGRGNEQFF
TRBJ1-1 few - TRBV5-1 CASSLGPTNTEAFF
TRBJ2-6 - - TRBV7-9 CASSLPASGANVLTF
TRBJ1-5 many - TRBV24-1 CATSDVSSNQPQHF
TRBJ1-4 - TRBD1 TRBV5-5 CASSDGQGTTNEKLFF
TRBJ2-7 few TRBD2 TRBV20-1 CSASSSGGLYEQYF
TRBJ1-2 few - TRBV15 CATSREGYGYTF
TRBJ1-1 many - TRBV9 CASSVSPDTEAFF
TRBJ2-5 few - TRBV7-2 CASSPKSYRTGFGETQYF
TRBJ2-7 many TRBD2 TRBV2 CASFSGGLPYEQYF
TRBJ1-6 - TRBD1 TRBV5-1 CASSLGGLDSPLHF
TRBJ2-3 - - TRBV10-2 CASSELPSSGLTDTQYF
TRBJ2-3 few - TRBV7-2 CASSATGDTQYF
TRBJ1-5 many TRBD1 TRBV27 CASRDRAFNQPQHF
TRBJ1-3 few - TRBV12-3/TRBV12-4 CASSPLSQDSRGNTIYF
TRBJ1-1 - TRBD1 TRBV12-3/TRBV12-4 CASSLSGTGKFAEAFF
TRBJ1-1 many - TRBV7-6 CASSFQVENTEAFF
TRBJ2-5 - - TRBV12-3/TRBV12-4 CASSLAQTQYF